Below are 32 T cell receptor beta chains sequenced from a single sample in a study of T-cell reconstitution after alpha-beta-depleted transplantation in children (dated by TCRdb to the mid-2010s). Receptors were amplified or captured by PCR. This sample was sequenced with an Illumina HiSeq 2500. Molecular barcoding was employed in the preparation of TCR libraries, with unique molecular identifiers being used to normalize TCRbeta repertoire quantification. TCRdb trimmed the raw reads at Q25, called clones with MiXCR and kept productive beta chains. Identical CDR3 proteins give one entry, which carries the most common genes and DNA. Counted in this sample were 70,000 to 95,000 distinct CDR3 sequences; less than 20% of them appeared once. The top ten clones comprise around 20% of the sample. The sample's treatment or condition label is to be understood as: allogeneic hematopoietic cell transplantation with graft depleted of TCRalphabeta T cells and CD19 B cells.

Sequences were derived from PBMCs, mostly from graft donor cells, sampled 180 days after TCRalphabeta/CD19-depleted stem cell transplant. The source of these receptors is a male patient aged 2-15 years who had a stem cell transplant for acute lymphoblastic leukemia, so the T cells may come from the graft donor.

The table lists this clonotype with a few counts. The DNA for the CDR3 is TGCAGTGCTAGATACACGGGAAGCTCCTACAATGAGCAGTTCTTC. It specifies CSARYTGSSYNEQFF. The chain uses TRBV20-1 and TRBJ2-1; perhaps TRBD2 as D (5 bases). The germline gives CDR1 DFQATT, CDR2 SNEGSKA (reference sequence). Trimming removed 2 bases at V and 0 bases at J, with 11 bases between. The CDR3 extends over 15 amino acids.

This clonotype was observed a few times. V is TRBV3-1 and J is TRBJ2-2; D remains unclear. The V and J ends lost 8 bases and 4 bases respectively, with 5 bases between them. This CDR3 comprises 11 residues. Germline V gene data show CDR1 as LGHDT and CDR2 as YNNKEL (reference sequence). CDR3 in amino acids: CASAVTGELFF. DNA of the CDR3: TGTGCCAGCGCGGTCACCGGGGAGCTGTTTTTT.

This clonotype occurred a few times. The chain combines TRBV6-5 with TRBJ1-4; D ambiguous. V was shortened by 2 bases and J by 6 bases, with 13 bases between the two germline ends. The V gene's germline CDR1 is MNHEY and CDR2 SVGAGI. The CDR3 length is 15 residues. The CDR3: CASSYGRVVDEKLFF. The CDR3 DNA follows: TGTGCCAGCAGTTACGGGAGGGTAGTAGATGAAAAACTGTTTTTT.

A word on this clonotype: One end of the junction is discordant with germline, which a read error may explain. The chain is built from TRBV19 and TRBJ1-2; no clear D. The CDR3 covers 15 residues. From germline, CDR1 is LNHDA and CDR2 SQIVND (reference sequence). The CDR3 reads CASSIPRHITDGDTF. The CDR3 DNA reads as TGTGCCAGTAGTATCCCCCGGCACATCACGGATGGCGACACCTTC.

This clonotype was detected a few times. CDR3: CASSFGGQSGETQYF. The CDR3 DNA reads TGCGCCAGCAGCTTCGGGGGGCAGTCTGGAGAGACCCAGTACTTC. The chain couples TRBV5-1 to TRBJ2-5; weak D call: TRBD2 (7 bases). This CDR3 comprises 15 residues. Trimming left V 2 bases short and J 4 bases short, with 15 bases between. Germline loops: CDR1 SGHRS, CDR2 YFSETQ.

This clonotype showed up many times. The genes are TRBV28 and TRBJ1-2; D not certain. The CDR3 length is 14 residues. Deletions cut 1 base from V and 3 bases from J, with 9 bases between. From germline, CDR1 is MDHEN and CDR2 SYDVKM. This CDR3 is CASSLSTLHYGYTF. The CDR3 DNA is TGTGCCAGCAGTTTATCTACCCTTCACTATGGCTACACCTTC.

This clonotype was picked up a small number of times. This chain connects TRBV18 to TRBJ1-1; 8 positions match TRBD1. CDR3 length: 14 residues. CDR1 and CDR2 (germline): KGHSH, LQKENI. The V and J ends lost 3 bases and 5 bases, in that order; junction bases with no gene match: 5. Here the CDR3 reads CASSPTGGSTEAFF. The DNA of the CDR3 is TGTGCCAGCTCACCCACAGGGGGTTCGACTGAAGCTTTCTTT.

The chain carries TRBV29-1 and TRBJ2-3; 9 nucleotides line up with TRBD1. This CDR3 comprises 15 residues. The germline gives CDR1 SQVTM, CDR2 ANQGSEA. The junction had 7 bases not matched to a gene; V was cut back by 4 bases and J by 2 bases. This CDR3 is CSVGPDRGITDTQYF. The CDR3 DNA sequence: TGCAGCGTTGGACCGGACAGGGGAATCACAGATACGCAGTATTTT.

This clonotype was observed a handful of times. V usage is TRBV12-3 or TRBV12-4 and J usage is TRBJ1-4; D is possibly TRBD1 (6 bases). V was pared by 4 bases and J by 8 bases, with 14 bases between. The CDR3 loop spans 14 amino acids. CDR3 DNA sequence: TGTGCCAGCAGTTCAAACAGGGTCGGGGAAAAACTGTTTTTT. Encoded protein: CASSSNRVGEKLFF.

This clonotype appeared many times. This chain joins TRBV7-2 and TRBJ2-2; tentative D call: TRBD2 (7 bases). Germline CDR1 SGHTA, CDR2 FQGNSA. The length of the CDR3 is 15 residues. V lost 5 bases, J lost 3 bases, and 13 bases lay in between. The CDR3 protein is CASSAQGGDTGELFF. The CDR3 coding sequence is TGTGCCAGCAGCGCACAGGGAGGGGACACCGGGGAGCTGTTTTTT.

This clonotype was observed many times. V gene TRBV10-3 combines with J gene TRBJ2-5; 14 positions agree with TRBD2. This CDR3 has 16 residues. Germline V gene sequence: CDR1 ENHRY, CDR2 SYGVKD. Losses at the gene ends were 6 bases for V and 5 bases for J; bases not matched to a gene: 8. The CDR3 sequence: CAISETSGGARETQYF. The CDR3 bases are TGTGCCATCAGCGAGACTAGCGGGGGGGCCCGGGAGACCCAGTACTTC.

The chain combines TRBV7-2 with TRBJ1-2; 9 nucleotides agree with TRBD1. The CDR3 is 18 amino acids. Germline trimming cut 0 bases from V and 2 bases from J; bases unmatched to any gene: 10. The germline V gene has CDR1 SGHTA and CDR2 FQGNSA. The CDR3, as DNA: TGTGCCAGCAGCTTAGCAGACTTCGGACAGGGGAACAACTATGGCTACACCTTC. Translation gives CASSLADFGQGNNYGYTF.

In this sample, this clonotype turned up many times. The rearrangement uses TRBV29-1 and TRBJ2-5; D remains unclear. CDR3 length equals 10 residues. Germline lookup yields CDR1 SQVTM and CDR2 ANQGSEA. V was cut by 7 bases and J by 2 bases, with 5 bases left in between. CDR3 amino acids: CSGTQETQYF. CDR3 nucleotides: TGCAGCGGTACTCAAGAGACCCAGTACTTC.

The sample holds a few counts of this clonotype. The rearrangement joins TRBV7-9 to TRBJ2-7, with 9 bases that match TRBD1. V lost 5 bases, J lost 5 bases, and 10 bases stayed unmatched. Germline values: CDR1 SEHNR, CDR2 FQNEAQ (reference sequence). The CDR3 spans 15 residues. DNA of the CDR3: TGTGCCAGCAGCGAACGGGACAGGGTACGACACGAGCAGTACTTC. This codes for CASSERDRVRHEQYF.

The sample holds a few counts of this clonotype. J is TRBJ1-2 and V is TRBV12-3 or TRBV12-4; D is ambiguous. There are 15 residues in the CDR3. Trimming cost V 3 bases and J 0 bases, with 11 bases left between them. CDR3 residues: CASSFPTGANYGYTF. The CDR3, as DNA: TGTGCCAGCAGTTTTCCGACTGGAGCTAACTATGGCTACACCTTC.

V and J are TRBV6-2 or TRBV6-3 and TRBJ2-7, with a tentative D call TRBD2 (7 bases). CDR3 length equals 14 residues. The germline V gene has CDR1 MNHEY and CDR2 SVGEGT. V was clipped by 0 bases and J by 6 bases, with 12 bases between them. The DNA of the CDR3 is TGTGCCAGCAGTTACTCGGTAGGGGGGGGCGAGCAGTACTTC. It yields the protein CASSYSVGGGEQYF.

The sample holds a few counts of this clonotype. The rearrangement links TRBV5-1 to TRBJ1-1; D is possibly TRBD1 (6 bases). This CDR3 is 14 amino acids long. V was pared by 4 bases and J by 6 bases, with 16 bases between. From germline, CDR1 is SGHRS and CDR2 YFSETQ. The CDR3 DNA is TGCGCCAGCAGCCCTGGACAGTCGGGGGCTGAAGCTTTCTTT. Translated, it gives CASSPGQSGAEAFF.

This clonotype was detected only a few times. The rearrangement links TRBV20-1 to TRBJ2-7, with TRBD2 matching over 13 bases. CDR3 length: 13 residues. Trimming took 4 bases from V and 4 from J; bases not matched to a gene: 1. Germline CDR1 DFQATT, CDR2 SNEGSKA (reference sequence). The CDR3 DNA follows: TGCAGTGCTACGACTAGCGGGGGGTACGAGCAGTACTTC. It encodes CSATTSGGYEQYF.

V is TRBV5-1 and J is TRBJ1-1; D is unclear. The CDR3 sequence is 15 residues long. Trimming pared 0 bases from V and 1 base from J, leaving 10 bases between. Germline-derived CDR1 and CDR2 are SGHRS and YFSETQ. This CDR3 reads CASSLAPGGNTEAFF. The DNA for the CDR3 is TGCGCCAGCAGCTTGGCCCCGGGCGGGAACACTGAAGCTTTCTTT.

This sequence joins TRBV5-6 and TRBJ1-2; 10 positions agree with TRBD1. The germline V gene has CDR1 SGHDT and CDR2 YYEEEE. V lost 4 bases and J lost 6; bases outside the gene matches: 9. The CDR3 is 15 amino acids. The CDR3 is CASSQPTGGPNGYTF. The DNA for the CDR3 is TGTGCCAGCAGCCAGCCGACAGGGGGCCCTAATGGCTACACCTTC.

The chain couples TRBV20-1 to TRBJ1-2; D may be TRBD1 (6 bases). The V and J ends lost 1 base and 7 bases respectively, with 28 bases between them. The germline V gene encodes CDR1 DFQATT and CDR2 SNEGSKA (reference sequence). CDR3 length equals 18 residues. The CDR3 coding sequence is TGCAGTGCTAGAGCCCCAACCGAAAGGGGGGGGCTCTCGGGTGGCTACACCTTC. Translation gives CSARAPTERGGLSGGYTF.

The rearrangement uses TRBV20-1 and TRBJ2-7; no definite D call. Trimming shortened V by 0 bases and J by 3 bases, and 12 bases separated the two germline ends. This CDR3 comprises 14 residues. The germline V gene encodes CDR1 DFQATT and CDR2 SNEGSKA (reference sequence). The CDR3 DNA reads TGCAGTGCTAGAGATAGTATCACGGGCTACGAGCAGTACTTC. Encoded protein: CSARDSITGYEQYF.

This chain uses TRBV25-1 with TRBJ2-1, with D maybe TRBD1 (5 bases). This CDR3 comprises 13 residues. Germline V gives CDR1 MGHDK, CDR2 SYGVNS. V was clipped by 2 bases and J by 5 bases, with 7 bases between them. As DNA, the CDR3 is TGTGCCAGCAGTGAACAGGGCGACAATGAGCAGTTCTTC. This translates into CASSEQGDNEQFF.

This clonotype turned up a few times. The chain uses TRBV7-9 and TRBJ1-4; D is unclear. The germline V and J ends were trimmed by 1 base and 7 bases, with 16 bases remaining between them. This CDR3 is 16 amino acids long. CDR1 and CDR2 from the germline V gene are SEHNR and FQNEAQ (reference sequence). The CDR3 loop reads CASSLVVRTWAEKLFF. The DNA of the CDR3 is TGTGCCAGCAGCTTAGTTGTTCGGACGTGGGCTGAAAAACTGTTTTTT. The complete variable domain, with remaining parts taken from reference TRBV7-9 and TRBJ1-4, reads DTGVSQNPRHKITKRGQNVTFRCDPISEHNRLYWYRQTLGQGPEFLTYFQNEAQLEKSRLLSDRFSAERPKGSFSTLEIQRTEQGDSAMYLCASSLVVRTWAEKLFFGSGTQLSVL.

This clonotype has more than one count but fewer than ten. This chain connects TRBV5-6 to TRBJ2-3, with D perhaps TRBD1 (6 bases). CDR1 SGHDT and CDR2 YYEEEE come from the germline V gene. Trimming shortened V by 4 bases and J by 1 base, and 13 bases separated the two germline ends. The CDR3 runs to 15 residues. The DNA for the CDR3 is TGTGCCAGCAGCGGGGACACAACTGGCACAGATACGCAGTATTTT. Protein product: CASSGDTTGTDTQYF.

This CDR3 is CASSSFGQGRSYEQYF. The CDR3 DNA is TGTGCCAGCAGCTCGTTCGGACAGGGGAGATCCTACGAGCAGTACTTC. The chain employs TRBV7-6 and TRBJ2-7; 9 bases are a match to TRBD1. Germline V lookup: CDR1 SGHVS, CDR2 FNYEAQ. With V trimmed by 4 bases and J by 1 base, 8 bases remained unmatched. The CDR3 sequence is 16 residues long. Combining the CDR3 with reference TRBV7-6 and TRBJ2-7 gives the whole variable domain GAGVSQSPRYKVTKRGQDVALRCDPISGHVSLYWYRQALGQGPEFLTYFNYEAQQDKSGLPNDRFSAERPEGSISTLTIQRTEQRDSAMYRCASSSFGQGRSYEQYFGPGTRLTVT.

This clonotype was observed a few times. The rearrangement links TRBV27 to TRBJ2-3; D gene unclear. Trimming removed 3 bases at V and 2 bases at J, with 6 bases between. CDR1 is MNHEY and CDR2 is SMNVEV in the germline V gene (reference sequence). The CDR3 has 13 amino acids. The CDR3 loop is CASSFKITDTQYF. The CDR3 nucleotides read TGTGCCAGCAGTTTTAAAATCACAGATACGCAGTATTTT.

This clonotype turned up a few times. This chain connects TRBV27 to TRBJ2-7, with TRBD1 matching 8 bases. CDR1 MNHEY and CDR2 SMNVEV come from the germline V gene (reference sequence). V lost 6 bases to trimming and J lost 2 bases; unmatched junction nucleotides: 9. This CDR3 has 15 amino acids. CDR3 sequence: CASSLDRGRTYEQYF. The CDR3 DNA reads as TGTGCCAGCAGCCTAGACAGGGGTAGGACCTACGAGCAGTACTTC.

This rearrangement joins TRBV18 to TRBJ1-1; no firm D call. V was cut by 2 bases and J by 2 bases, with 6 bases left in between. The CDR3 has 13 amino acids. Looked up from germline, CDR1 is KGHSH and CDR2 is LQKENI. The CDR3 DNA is TGTGCCAGCTCACCAGACCTAAACACTGAAGCTTTCTTT. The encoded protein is CASSPDLNTEAFF.

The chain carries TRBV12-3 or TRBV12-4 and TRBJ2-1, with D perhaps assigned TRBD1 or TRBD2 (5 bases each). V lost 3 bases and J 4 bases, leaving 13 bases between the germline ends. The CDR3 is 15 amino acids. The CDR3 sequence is CASSLGLGGYNEQFF. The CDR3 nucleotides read TGTGCCAGCAGTTTGGGGCTTGGGGGTTACAATGAGCAGTTCTTC.

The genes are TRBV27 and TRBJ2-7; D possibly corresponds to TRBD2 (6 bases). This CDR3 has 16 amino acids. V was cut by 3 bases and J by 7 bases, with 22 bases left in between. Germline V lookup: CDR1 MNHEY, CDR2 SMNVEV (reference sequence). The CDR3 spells CASSLGIDRPRGEQYF. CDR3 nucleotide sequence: TGTGCCAGCAGTTTGGGAATAGATCGCCCTCGGGGGGAGCAGTACTTC.

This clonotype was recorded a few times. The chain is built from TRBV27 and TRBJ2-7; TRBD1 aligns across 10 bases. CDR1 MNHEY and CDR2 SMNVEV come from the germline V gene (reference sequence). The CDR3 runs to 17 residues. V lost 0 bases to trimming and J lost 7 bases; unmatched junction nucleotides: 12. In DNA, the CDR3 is TGTGCCAGCAGTTTATCGGTTTTTCCGGGACAGGGGTTTGAGCAGTACTTC. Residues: CASSLSVFPGQGFEQYF.